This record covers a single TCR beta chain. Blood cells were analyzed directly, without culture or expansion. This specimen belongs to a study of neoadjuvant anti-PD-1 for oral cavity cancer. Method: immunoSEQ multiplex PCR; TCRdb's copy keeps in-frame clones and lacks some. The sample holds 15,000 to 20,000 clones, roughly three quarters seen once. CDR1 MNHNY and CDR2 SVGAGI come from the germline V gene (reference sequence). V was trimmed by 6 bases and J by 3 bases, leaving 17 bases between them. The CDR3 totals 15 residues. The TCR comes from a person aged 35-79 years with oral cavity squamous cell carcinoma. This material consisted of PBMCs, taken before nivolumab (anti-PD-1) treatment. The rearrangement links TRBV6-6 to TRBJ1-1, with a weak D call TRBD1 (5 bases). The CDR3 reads CASRPRQLGDTEAFF. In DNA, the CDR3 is TGTGCCAGCAGACCAAGACAGCTGGGGGACACTGAAGCTTTCTTT.